These 9 T cell receptor beta chains originate from one sample sequenced in a study of blood T cell repertoires in COVID-19. Libraries were prepared by immunoSEQ multiplex PCR; TCRdb keeps only in-frame clonotypes and omits some of them. Counted here are about 15,000 clones, 65% to 85% occurring once; the ten biggest clones make up approximately 9%. The specimen sequenced was peripheral blood. These receptors were obtained from a human donor in a cohort sampled during active COVID-19.

Concerning this clone itself: Mismatch with germline at one junction end may stem from a read error. The rearrangement links TRBV12-3 or TRBV12-4 to TRBJ1-6, with D unclear. The CDR3 sequence is 13 residues long. The DNA for the CDR3 is TGTGCCAGCAGCTTAGAGGAGGGTTCACCCCTCCACTTT. As protein: CASSLEEGSPLHF.

This clone was found once. This chain joins TRBV28 and TRBJ1-6; 9 nucleotides line up with TRBD1. V trimming: 6 bases; J trimming: 5 bases; junction bases outside the gene matches: 8. Germline-derived CDR1 and CDR2 are MDHEN and SYDVKM. The CDR3 has 16 residues. CDR3: CASRSRGTGNNSPLHF. The CDR3 region has the DNA TGTGCCAGCAGGTCACGCGGGACAGGGAATAATTCACCCCTCCACTTT.

The chain couples TRBV18 to TRBJ2-5; 9 bases match TRBD1. J lost 1 base, V lost 0 bases, and 0 bases had no gene match. This CDR3 is built from 15 residues. Germline assignment: CDR1 KGHSH and CDR2 LQKENI. The CDR3 region is CASSPPGQGQETQYF. The DNA of the CDR3 is TGTGCCAGCTCACCACCGGGACAGGGCCAAGAGACCCAGTACTTC.

This chain uses TRBV20-1 with TRBJ1-6, with D unresolved. The CDR3 is made up of 15 amino acids. Germline values: CDR1 DFQATT, CDR2 SNEGSKA (reference sequence). V lost 3 bases and J 3 bases, leaving 12 bases between the germline ends. CDR3 nucleotides: TGCAGTGCTAGTTTCCGCGGGAACTATAATTCACCCCTCCACTTT. Translating gives CSASFRGNYNSPLHF.

The rearrangement joins TRBV5-1 to TRBJ1-1; possible D gene TRBD1, 6 bases. Germline values: CDR1 SGHRS, CDR2 YFSETQ. The CDR3 sequence is 15 residues long. V was shortened by 2 bases and J by 5 bases, with 16 bases between the two germline ends. CDR3 residues: CASSLTGWKKTEAFF. The CDR3, as DNA: TGCGCCAGCAGCTTAACAGGGTGGAAAAAGACTGAAGCTTTCTTT.

The table lists this clone with a count of one. The chain joins TRBV5-1 to TRBJ2-2; D is unclear. In germline, CDR1 is SGHRS, CDR2 YFSETQ. Trimming cost V 0 bases and J 8 bases, with 8 bases left between them. This CDR3 region has 13 residues. DNA of the CDR3: TGCGCCAGCAGCTTGGGACAACCGGGGGAGCTGTTTTTT. It yields the protein CASSLGQPGELFF.

The sample holds one count of this clone. The chain combines TRBV4-3 with TRBJ1-3; D not resolved. The CDR3 is 15 residues long. CDR1 and CDR2 (germline): LGHNA, YSLEER. V was clipped by 1 base and J by 4 bases, with 11 bases between them. CDR3 in amino acids: CASSQVVWAGNTIYF. The CDR3 coding sequence is TGCGCCAGCAGCCAAGTCGTGTGGGCCGGAAACACCATATATTTT.

This clone was seen only a few times. The chain recombines TRBV7-9 with TRBJ2-1, with 8 bases identical to TRBD1. This CDR3 has 14 residues. V was clipped by 6 bases and J by 2 bases; unmatched bases: 3. Germline loops: CDR1 SEHNR, CDR2 FQNEAQ (reference sequence). CDR3 residues: CASRVDRAYNEQFF. The CDR3 DNA follows: TGTGCCAGCAGGGTGGACAGGGCCTACAATGAGCAGTTCTTC.

As DNA, the CDR3 is TGCGCCAGCAGTGCTAGAGACAGGGGGGAAAAAGAGACCCAGTACTTC. This encodes CASSARDRGEKETQYF. V gene TRBV10-2 combines with J gene TRBJ2-5; 9 bases align to TRBD1. Trimming removed 4 bases from V and 3 bases from J; junction bases left unmatched: 9. The length of the CDR3 is 16 residues. CDR1 and CDR2 from the germline V gene are WSHSY and SAAADI.